These T cell receptor beta chains were read from a single sample in a study of blood T cell repertoires in COVID-19. Sequenced by immunoSEQ multiplex PCR; TCRdb stores in-frame clones only, minus some. The data contain 200,000 to 250,000 clones, almost 85% of them singletons. What was sequenced was PBMCs or T cells enriched from blood (not recorded which). The receptors were sampled from a woman aged 50 to 60 with acute COVID-19. The CDR3 runs from the conserved cysteine through the conserved F or W. Each record gives: V gene, clone size, J gene, D gene, CDR3 protein, CDR3 DNA. The D gene is left open where the match is weak. A clone size is listed for some rows: how often the clone was seen (once, few, many), or a class if it is expanded.

v_call: TRBV6-2/TRBV6-3
clone_size: NA
j_call: TRBJ1-2
d_call: NA
cdr3_aa: CASSYGQPSGYTF
cdr3_nt: TGTGCCAGCAGTTACGGGCAGCCGTCTGGCTACACCTTC

v_call: TRBV3-1/TRBV3-2
clone_size: NA
j_call: TRBJ1-1
d_call: NA
cdr3_aa: CASSPLWSKTEAFF
cdr3_nt: TGTGCCAGCAGCCCCCTATGGTCGAAGACTGAAGCTTTCTTT

v_call: TRBV3-1/TRBV3-2
clone_size: NA
j_call: TRBJ2-1
d_call: TRBD1
cdr3_aa: CASSPWTGNEQFF
cdr3_nt: TGTGCCAGCAGCCCTTGGACAGGGAATGAGCAGTTCTTC

v_call: TRBV6-1
clone_size: NA
j_call: TRBJ1-2
d_call: NA
cdr3_aa: CASSEWGGGYTF
cdr3_nt: TGTGCCAGCAGTGAATGGGGGGGTGGCTACACCTTC

v_call: TRBV9
clone_size: NA
j_call: TRBJ1-2
d_call: NA
cdr3_aa: CASSPNRDGYTF
cdr3_nt: TGTGCCAGCAGCCCAAACCGGGATGGCTACACCTTC

v_call: TRBV27
clone_size: few
j_call: TRBJ1-2
d_call: TRBD1
cdr3_aa: CASRPTGGGGYGYTF
cdr3_nt: TGTGCCAGCAGGCCAACAGGGGGGGGAGGCTATGGCTACACCTTC

v_call: TRBV4-3
clone_size: once
j_call: TRBJ2-3
d_call: NA
cdr3_aa: CASSQGSGKADTQYF
cdr3_nt: TGCGCCAGCAGCCAAGGCTCAGGGAAAGCAGATACGCAGTATTTT

v_call: TRBV2
clone_size: NA
j_call: TRBJ2-2
d_call: NA
cdr3_aa: CASNRDPNTGELFF
cdr3_nt: TGTGCCAGTAACAGGGATCCGAACACCGGGGAGCTGTTTTTT

v_call: TRBV25-1
clone_size: once
j_call: TRBJ1-2
d_call: NA
cdr3_aa: CASSVATGVGYTF
cdr3_nt: TGTGCCAGCAGTGTAGCAACAGGCGTTGGCTACACCTTC

v_call: TRBV7-6
clone_size: NA
j_call: TRBJ1-3
d_call: TRBD1
cdr3_aa: CASSLLAGGPSGNTIYF
cdr3_nt: TGTGCCAGCAGCTTATTGGCAGGGGGCCCCTCTGGAAACACCATATATTTT

v_call: TRBV11-1
clone_size: NA
j_call: TRBJ1-5
d_call: NA
cdr3_aa: CASSPGSHQPQHF
cdr3_nt: TGTGCCAGCAGCCCAGGGTCGCATCAGCCCCAGCATTTT

v_call: TRBV30
clone_size: NA
j_call: TRBJ1-6
d_call: NA
cdr3_aa: CAWSLLNSYNSPLHF
cdr3_nt: TGTGCCTGGAGTCTCCTTAACTCCTATAATTCACCCCTCCACTTT

v_call: TRBV28
clone_size: NA
j_call: TRBJ2-4
d_call: NA
cdr3_aa: CASGNSAGIGAKNIQYF
cdr3_nt: TGTGCCAGCGGGAACTCGGCGGGAATCGGGGCCAAAAACATTCAGTACTTC

v_call: TRBV20-1
clone_size: NA
j_call: TRBJ2-7
d_call: TRBD1
cdr3_aa: CSASIGTGYEQYF
cdr3_nt: TGCAGTGCTAGTATCGGGACAGGCTACGAGCAGTACTTC

v_call: TRBV6-1
clone_size: NA
j_call: TRBJ2-3
d_call: TRBD2
cdr3_aa: CASSELGGSTDTQYF
cdr3_nt: TGTGCCAGCAGTGAACTCGGGGGGAGCACAGATACGCAGTATTTT

v_call: TRBV10-1
clone_size: few
j_call: TRBJ2-2
d_call: NA
cdr3_aa: CASSEGTRRSTGELFF
cdr3_nt: TGCGCCAGCAGTGAGGGGACAAGGAGGTCCACCGGGGAGCTGTTTTTT

v_call: TRBV7-2
clone_size: NA
j_call: TRBJ1-5
d_call: NA
cdr3_aa: CASVRGKPQHF
cdr3_nt: TGTGCCAGCGTAAGGGGAAAGCCCCAGCATTTT

v_call: TRBV4-1
clone_size: NA
j_call: TRBJ1-6
d_call: NA
cdr3_aa: CASSQDRTRGPLHF
cdr3_nt: TGCGCCAGCAGCCAAGATCGCACCAGGGGACCCCTCCACTTT

v_call: TRBV13
clone_size: NA
j_call: TRBJ2-1
d_call: TRBD2
cdr3_aa: CASSPSGGGYNEQFF
cdr3_nt: TGTGCCAGCAGCCCGTCGGGGGGGGGCTACAATGAGCAGTTCTTC

v_call: TRBV19
clone_size: NA
j_call: TRBJ1-2
d_call: TRBD1
cdr3_aa: CASEEFRTGVGSYTF
cdr3_nt: TGTGCCAGCGAGGAATTCCGTACAGGGGTGGGGAGCTACACCTTC

v_call: TRBV5-1
clone_size: once
j_call: TRBJ1-1
d_call: TRBD1
cdr3_aa: CASREGAISTEAFF
cdr3_nt: TGCGCCAGCAGGGAGGGGGCTATCAGCACTGAAGCTTTCTTT

v_call: TRBV7-8
clone_size: NA
j_call: TRBJ1-2
d_call: NA
cdr3_aa: CASSHQEFGYTF
cdr3_nt: TGTGCCAGCAGCCACCAGGAATTCGGCTACACCTTC

v_call: TRBV4-1
clone_size: NA
j_call: TRBJ1-1
d_call: NA
cdr3_aa: CASSQEVGGATEAFF
cdr3_nt: TGCGCCAGCAGCCAAGAAGTTGGGGGCGCGACTGAAGCTTTCTTT

v_call: TRBV19
clone_size: NA
j_call: TRBJ1-6
d_call: TRBD1
cdr3_aa: CASNAGTGSSPLHF
cdr3_nt: TGTGCCAGTAACGCCGGGACAGGGAGTTCACCCCTCCACTTT

v_call: TRBV11-3
clone_size: NA
j_call: TRBJ1-1
d_call: NA
cdr3_aa: CASSFGRGNTEAFF
cdr3_nt: TGTGCCAGCAGCTTTGGCAGGGGGAACACTGAAGCTTTCTTT

v_call: TRBV18
clone_size: NA
j_call: TRBJ2-7
d_call: NA
cdr3_aa: CASSPQLTRDDEQYF
cdr3_nt: TGTGCCAGCTCACCTCAATTGACTCGAGACGACGAGCAGTACTTC

v_call: TRBV30
clone_size: once
j_call: TRBJ1-5
d_call: NA
cdr3_aa: CAWSTSEDQPQHF
cdr3_nt: TGTGCCTGGAGTACCTCAGAAGATCAGCCCCAGCATTTT

v_call: TRBV5-1
clone_size: NA
j_call: TRBJ1-1
d_call: TRBD1
cdr3_aa: CASSIGTGTNTEAFF
cdr3_nt: TGCGCCAGCAGCATAGGGACAGGTACGAACACTGAAGCTTTCTTT

v_call: TRBV30
clone_size: NA
j_call: TRBJ2-1
d_call: NA
cdr3_aa: CALEEGVHRNEQFF
cdr3_nt: TGTGCCTTGGAGGAGGGAGTACATCGGAATGAGCAGTTCTTC

v_call: TRBV5-1
clone_size: NA
j_call: TRBJ1-1
d_call: NA
cdr3_aa: CASSVFRQAGTEAFF
cdr3_nt: TGCGCCAGCAGCGTATTCAGACAGGCGGGCACTGAAGCTTTCTTT

v_call: TRBV7-2
clone_size: NA
j_call: TRBJ1-1
d_call: NA
cdr3_aa: CASSSRGSTEAFF
cdr3_nt: TGTGCCAGCAGCTCGCGGGGGAGCACTGAAGCTTTCTTT

v_call: TRBV19
clone_size: NA
j_call: TRBJ1-5
d_call: TRBD1
cdr3_aa: CASNTGVTQPQHF
cdr3_nt: TGTGCCAGCAATACAGGGGTAACTCAGCCCCAGCATTTT

v_call: TRBV7-2
clone_size: NA
j_call: TRBJ1-5
d_call: NA
cdr3_aa: CASSLVVGGGQPQHF
cdr3_nt: TGTGCCAGCAGCTTAGTAGTGGGGGGGGGCCAGCCCCAGCATTTT

v_call: TRBV6-5
clone_size: few
j_call: TRBJ1-2
d_call: NA
cdr3_aa: CASSPGGEHGYTF
cdr3_nt: TGTGCCAGCAGCCCAGGAGGGGAGCATGGCTACACCTTC

v_call: TRBV11-3
clone_size: NA
j_call: TRBJ2-6
d_call: TRBD1
cdr3_aa: CASSSGGRVNSGANVLTF
cdr3_nt: TGTGCCAGCAGCTCAGGGGGACGGGTTAACTCTGGGGCCAACGTCCTGACTTTC

v_call: TRBV6-5
clone_size: once
j_call: TRBJ2-7
d_call: NA
cdr3_aa: CATTGSLSYEQYF
cdr3_nt: TGTGCCACCACAGGGTCCCTCTCCTACGAGCAGTACTTC

v_call: TRBV9
clone_size: NA
j_call: TRBJ1-5
d_call: NA
cdr3_aa: CASSVVAFNQPQHF
cdr3_nt: TGTGCCAGCAGCGTTGTGGCTTTCAATCAGCCCCAGCATTTT

v_call: TRBV6-5
clone_size: NA
j_call: TRBJ1-6
d_call: NA
cdr3_aa: CASSPSGDSPLHF
cdr3_nt: TGTGCCAGCAGCCCCTCGGGGGATTCACCCCTCCACTTT

v_call: TRBV5-1
clone_size: few
j_call: TRBJ2-2
d_call: NA
cdr3_aa: CASSSQGNTGELFF
cdr3_nt: TGCGCCAGCAGCTCCCAGGGGAACACCGGGGAGCTGTTTTTT

v_call: TRBV11-2
clone_size: NA
j_call: TRBJ2-1
d_call: TRBD2
cdr3_aa: CASSGSGAAGEQFF
cdr3_nt: TGTGCCAGCAGCGGTAGCGGGGCGGCTGGTGAGCAGTTCTTC